This TCR beta chain was found in a study of OX40 agonist ivuxolimab in advanced cancers. Comments on this clone: Its antigen is unknown.

The trim removed 6 bases at V and 1 base at J, leaving 8 bases unmatched. Per the germline V gene, CDR1 is LGHNA and CDR2 is YSLEER. The CDR3 sequence is 16 residues long. Points from the study as a whole: The average count of expanded clones was higher among CD8+ T cells than among CD4+.

Some clones are missing from TCRdb's copy, which holds only in-frame ones; the method was immunoSEQ multiplex PCR. The sample includes under 70,000 clones, roughly 87% of them seen just once. This TCR derives from an adult with an advanced solid tumor such as melanoma, head and neck, liver or kidney cancer. The sequences come from CD4+ or CD8+ T cells sorted from blood, collected in a trial of the OX40 agonist ivuxolimab. The chain joins TRBV4-3 to TRBJ2-2, with TRBD1 identical over 7 bases. CDR3 loop: CASRLDRALNTGELFF. The CDR3 DNA reads as TGCGCCAGCAGACTTGACAGGGCCCTGAACACCGGGGAGCTGTTTTTT.